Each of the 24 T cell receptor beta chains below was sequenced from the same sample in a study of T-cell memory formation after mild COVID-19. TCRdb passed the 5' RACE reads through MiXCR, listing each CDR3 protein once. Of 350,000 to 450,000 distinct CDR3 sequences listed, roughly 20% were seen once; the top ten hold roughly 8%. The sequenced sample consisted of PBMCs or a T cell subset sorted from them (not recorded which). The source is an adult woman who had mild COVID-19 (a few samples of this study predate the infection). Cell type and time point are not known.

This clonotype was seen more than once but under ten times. The CDR3 spells CASSLVTGGVSSYNEQFF. The CDR3 DNA reads TGTGCCAGCAGCTTAGTTACCGGGGGAGTAAGCTCCTACAATGAGCAGTTCTTC. V and J are TRBV7-6 and TRBJ2-1, with a possible D match to TRBD2 (6 bases). Germline CDR1 and CDR2: SGHVS and FNYEAQ. CDR3 length: 18 amino acids. Trimming took 1 base from V and 0 from J, leaving 16 bases between them.

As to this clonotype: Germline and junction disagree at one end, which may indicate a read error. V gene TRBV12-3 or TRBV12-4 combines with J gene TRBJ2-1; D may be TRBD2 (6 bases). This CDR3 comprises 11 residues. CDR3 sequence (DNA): TGTGCCAGCAGGATAAGCGGAGGGCAGGACTTC. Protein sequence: CASRISGGQDF.

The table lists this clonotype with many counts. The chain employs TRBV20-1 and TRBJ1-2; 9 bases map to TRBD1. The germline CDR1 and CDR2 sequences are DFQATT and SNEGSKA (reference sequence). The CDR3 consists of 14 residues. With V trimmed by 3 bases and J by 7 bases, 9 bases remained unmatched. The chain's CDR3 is CSASPTTGGSGYTF. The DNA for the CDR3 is TGCAGTGCTAGCCCAACCACAGGGGGCAGTGGCTACACCTTC.

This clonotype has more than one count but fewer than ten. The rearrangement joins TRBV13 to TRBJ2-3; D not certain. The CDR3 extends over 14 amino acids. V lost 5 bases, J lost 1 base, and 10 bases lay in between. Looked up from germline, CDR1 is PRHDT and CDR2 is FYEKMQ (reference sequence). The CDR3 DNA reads TGTGCCAGCAGCAAGACGGCACGCACAGATACGCAGTATTTT. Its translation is CASSKTARTDTQYF.

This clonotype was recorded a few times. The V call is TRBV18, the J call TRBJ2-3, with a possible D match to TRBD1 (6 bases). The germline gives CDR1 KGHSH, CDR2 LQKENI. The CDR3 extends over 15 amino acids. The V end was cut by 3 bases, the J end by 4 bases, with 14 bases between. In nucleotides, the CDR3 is TGTGCCAGCTCACCGGACAGACGTTTTTCAGATACGCAGTATTTT. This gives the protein CASSPDRRFSDTQYF.

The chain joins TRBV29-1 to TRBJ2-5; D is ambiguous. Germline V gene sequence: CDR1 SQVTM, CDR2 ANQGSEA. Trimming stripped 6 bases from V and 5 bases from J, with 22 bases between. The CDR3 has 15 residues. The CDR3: CSVLRVMGLFETQYF. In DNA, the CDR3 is TGCAGCGTCCTCCGTGTGATGGGCCTTTTTGAGACCCAGTACTTC.

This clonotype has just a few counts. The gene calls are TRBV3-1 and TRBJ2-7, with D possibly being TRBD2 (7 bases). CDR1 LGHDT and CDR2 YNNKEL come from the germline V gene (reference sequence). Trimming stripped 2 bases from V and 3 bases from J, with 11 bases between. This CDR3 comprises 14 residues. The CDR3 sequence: CASSQRGALYEQYF. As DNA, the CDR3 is TGTGCCAGCAGCCAACGGGGGGCCCTCTACGAGCAGTACTTC.

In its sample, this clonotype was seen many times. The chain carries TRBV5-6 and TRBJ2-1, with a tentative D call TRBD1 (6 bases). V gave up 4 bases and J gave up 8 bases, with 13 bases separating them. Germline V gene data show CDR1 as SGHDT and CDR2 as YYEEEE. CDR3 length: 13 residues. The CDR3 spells CASSIAGAHEQFF. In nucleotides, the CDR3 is TGTGCCAGCAGCATTGCAGGGGCACATGAGCAGTTCTTC.

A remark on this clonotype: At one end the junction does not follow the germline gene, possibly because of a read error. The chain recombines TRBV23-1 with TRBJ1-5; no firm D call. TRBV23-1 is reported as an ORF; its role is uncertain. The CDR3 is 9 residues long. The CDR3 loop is CASSPVRAF. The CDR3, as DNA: TGCGCCAGCAGTCCGGTTAGGGCTTTT.

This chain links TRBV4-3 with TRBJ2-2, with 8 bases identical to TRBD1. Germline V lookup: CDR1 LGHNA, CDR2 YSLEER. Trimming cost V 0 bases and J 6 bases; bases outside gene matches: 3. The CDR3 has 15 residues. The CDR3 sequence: CASSQDGRGPGELFF. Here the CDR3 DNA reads TGCGCCAGCAGCCAAGACGGCAGGGGGCCCGGGGAGCTGTTTTTT.

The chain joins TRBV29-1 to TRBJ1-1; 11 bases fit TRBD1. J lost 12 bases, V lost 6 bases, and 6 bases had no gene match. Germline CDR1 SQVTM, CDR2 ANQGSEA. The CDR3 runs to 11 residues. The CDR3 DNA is TGCAGCGTAACTGGACAGGGGGCGACTTTCTTT. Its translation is CSVTGQGATFF.

The CDR3, as DNA: TGTGCCAGCAGCAGGGGGACCGAAACCCGGAACATCCAAGAGACCCAGTACTTC. Translation: CASSRGTETRNIQETQYF. This chain connects TRBV9 to TRBJ2-5; possibly TRBD1 for D (6 bases). CDR3 length equals 18 residues. Trimming cost V 4 bases and J 1 base, with 23 bases left between them. Germline CDR1 and CDR2: SGDLS and YYNGEE.

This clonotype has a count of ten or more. The DNA of the CDR3 is TGTGCCAGCAGCTCATTTACAGGGGGTAACATTCAGTACTTC. This codes for CASSSFTGGNIQYF. The genes are TRBV7-2 and TRBJ2-4; the match to TRBD1 covers 8 bases. This CDR3 has 14 residues. V shed 4 bases, J shed 7 bases, and the junction held 6 bases outside the gene matches. Looked up from germline, CDR1 is SGHTA and CDR2 is FQGNSA.

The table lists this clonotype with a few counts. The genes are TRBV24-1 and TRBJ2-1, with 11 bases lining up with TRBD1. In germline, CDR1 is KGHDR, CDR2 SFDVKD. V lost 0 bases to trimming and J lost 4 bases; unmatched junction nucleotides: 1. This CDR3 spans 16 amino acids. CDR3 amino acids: CATSDLGTGGYNEQFF. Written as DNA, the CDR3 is TGTGCCACCAGTGATTTGGGGACAGGGGGTTACAATGAGCAGTTCTTC.

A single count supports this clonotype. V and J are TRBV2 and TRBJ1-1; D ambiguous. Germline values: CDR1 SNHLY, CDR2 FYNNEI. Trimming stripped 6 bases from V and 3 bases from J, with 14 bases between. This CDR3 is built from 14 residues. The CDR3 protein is CASRVGLGYTEAFF. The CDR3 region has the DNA TGTGCCAGCAGAGTAGGGTTAGGCTACACTGAAGCTTTCTTT.

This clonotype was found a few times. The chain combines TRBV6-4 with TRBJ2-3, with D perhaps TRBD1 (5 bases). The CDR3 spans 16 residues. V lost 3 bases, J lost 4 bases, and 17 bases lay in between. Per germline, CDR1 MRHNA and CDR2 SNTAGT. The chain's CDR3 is CASSESRGLGADTQYF. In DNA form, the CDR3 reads TGTGCCAGCAGTGAAAGTAGGGGCCTAGGAGCAGATACGCAGTATTTT.

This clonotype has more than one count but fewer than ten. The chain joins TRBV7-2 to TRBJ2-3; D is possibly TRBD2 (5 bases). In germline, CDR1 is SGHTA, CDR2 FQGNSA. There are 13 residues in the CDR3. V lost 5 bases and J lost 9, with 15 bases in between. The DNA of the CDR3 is TGTGCCAGCAGCCCCAGCGGCCACAAAACGCAGTATTTT. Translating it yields CASSPSGHKTQYF.

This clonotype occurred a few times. The CDR3 sequence: CASSSLRASNYGYTF. CDR3 DNA: TGTGCCAGCAGCTCCCTCCGTGCATCTAACTATGGCTACACCTTC. The gene calls are TRBV7-9 and TRBJ1-2; D is undetermined. In germline, CDR1 is SEHNR, CDR2 FQNEAQ (reference sequence). CDR3 length equals 15 residues. Trimming removed 4 bases from V and 0 bases from J, with 12 bases in between.

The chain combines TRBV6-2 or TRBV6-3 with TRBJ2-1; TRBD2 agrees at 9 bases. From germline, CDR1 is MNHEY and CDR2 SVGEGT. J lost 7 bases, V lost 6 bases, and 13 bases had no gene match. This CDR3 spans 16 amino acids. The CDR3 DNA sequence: TGTGCCAGCAGATCCGCCCGCGGGGGGGCGTTGAATGAGCAGTTCTTC. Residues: CASRSARGGALNEQFF.

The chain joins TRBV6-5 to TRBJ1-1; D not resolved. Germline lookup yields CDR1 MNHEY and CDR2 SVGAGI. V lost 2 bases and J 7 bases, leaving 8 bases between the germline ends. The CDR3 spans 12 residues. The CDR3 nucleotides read TGTGCCAGCAGTTACCCCGGCAGTGAAGCTTTCTTT. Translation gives CASSYPGSEAFF.

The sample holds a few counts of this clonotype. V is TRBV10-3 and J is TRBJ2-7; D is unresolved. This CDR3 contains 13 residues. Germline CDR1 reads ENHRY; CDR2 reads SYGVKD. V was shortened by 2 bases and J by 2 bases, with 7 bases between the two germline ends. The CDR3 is CAISEDQTYEQYF. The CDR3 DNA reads TGTGCCATCAGTGAGGATCAGACCTACGAGCAGTACTTC.

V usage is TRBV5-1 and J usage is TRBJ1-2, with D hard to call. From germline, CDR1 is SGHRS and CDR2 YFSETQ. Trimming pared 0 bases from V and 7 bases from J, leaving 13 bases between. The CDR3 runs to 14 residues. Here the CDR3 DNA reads TGCGCCAGCAGCTTGGCGGACGGCGGACGTGGCTACACCTTC. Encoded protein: CASSLADGGRGYTF.

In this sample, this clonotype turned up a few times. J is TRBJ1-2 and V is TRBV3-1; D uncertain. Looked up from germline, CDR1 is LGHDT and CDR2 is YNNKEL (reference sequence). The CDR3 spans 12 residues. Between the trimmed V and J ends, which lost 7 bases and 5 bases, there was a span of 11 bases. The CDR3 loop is CASTRGGYGYTF. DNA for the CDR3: TGTGCCAGCACCCGGGGAGGATATGGCTACACCTTC.

CDR3 nucleotide sequence: TGCGCCAGCAGCGTTAGCGGGAGGGCTGACAATGAGCAGTTCTTC. Encoded protein: CASSVSGRADNEQFF. The chain joins TRBV5-1 to TRBJ2-1; 11 nucleotides agree with TRBD2. V gave up 4 bases and J gave up 5 bases; unmatched junction bases: 5. This CDR3 spans 15 amino acids. Germline CDR1 reads SGHRS; CDR2 reads YFSETQ. The variable domain in full, with the rest retrieved from reference TRBV5-1 and TRBJ2-1, is KAGVTQTPRYLIKTRGQQVTLSCSPISGHRSVSWYQQTPGQGLQFLFEYFSETQRNKGNFPGRFSGRQFSNSRSEMNVSTLELGDSALYLCASSVSGRADNEQFFGPGTRLTVL.